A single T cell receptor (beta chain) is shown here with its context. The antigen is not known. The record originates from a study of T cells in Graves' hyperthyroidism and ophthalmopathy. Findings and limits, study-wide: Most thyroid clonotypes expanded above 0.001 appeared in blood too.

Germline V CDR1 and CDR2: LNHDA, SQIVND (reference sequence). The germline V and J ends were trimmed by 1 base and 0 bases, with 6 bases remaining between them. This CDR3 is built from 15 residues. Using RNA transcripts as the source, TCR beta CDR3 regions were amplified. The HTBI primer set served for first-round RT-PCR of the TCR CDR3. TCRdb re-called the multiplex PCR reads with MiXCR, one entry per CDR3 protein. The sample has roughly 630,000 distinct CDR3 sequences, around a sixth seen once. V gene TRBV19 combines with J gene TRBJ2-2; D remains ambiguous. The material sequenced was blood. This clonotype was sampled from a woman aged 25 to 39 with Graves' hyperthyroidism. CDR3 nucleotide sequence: TGTGCCAGTAGTATAGTATTATCGAACACCGGGGAGCTGTTTTTT. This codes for CASSIVLSNTGELFF.